This T cell receptor beta chain comes out of a study of beta chain features in type 1 diabetes. About the study: Patients and healthy donors were similar in age, gender and cell yields.

General observations from the study: Fewer junction insertions and more nucleotide deletions appeared in type 1 diabetes patients. The similarity of naive, central memory and Treg TCRB repertoires appeared greater among patients than among healthy donors.

In this sample, this clone turned up a few times. Its cognate antigen is unknown. Germline loops: CDR1 SGHTA, CDR2 FQGNSA. This CDR3 contains 15 residues. Unmatched junction bases numbered 4, after V lost 5 bases and J lost 3 bases. Expressed TCRB transcripts were sequenced after all isolated RNA was converted to cDNA. Clones were sequenced by immunoSEQ multiplex PCR, and TCRdb holds only the in-frame ones, with some missing. The table lists 350,000 to 400,000 clones, roughly 16% of them singletons. The receptor comes from a woman in her late teens or twenties in good health. Sequences were obtained from naive CD4+ T cells from blood. This chain connects TRBV7-2 to TRBJ2-2; 9 bases fit TRBD1. The CDR3 loop reads CASSAGQGDTGELFF. The CDR3 DNA is TGTGCCAGCAGCGCGGGACAGGGAGACACCGGGGAGCTGTTTTTT.